One T cell receptor beta chain is described in this entry. Germline-derived CDR1 and CDR2 are MNHEY and SVGAGI. The CDR3 is 11 residues long. Deletions cut 7 bases from V and 9 bases from J, with 10 bases between. This sample is drawn from a study of T-cell memory formation after mild COVID-19. TCRdb reprocessed the 5' RACE reads with MiXCR, giving one entry per CDR3 protein. This sample carries 200,000 to 300,000 distinct CDR3 sequences, around 15% of them seen once, and the ten largest clones take 20% to 25%. V and J are TRBV6-5 and TRBJ2-1; possibly TRBD2 for D (5 bases). Sequencing was performed on PBMCs or a T cell subset sorted from them (not recorded which). This TCR derives from a man aged 18 to 29 who had mild COVID-19 (a few samples of this study predate the infection). Cell type and time point are not known. CDR3 nucleotide sequence: TGTGCCAGCAACAGTGAGGGTGAGCAGTTCTTC. This sequence encodes CASNSEGEQFF.